The 23 T cell receptor beta chains reported below all come from one sample, sequenced in a study of blood T cell repertoires in COVID-19. TCRdb's table, derived via immunoSEQ multiplex PCR, lists solely in-frame clones and lacks some. The data show tens of thousands of clones, less than 95% seen once. Source material: peripheral blood. These receptors all stem from a human donor with active COVID-19. The donor label of this sample is uncertain.

This clone showed up just once. This chain uses TRBV4-1 with TRBJ1-5; D is perhaps TRBD1 (6 bases). This CDR3 is 17 amino acids long. Germline CDR1 reads MGHRA; CDR2 reads YSYEKL. Between the trimmed V and J ends, which lost 6 bases and 0 bases, there was a span of 18 bases. The DNA for the CDR3 is TGCGCCAGCAGTAGGGCAGGGGTGGGGTATAGCAATCAGCCCCAGCATTTT. It codes for CASSRAGVGYSNQPQHF.

The chain recombines TRBV7-6 with TRBJ2-1, with TRBD2 identical over 11 bases. V was pared by 2 bases and J by 1 base, with 13 bases of the junction left unmatched. Looked up from germline, CDR1 is SGHVS and CDR2 is FNYEAQ. There are 20 residues in the CDR3. CDR3 bases: TGTGCCAGCAGCTTACTTTACAAATCTAGCGGGGGGCCTTCCTACAATGAGCAGTTCTTC. Translation: CASSLLYKSSGGPSYNEQFF.

This chain joins TRBV4-2 and TRBJ1-5; TRBD1 aligns across 11 bases. Germline CDR1 reads LGHNA; CDR2 reads YNFKEQ. The CDR3 consists of 17 residues. The V gene end was trimmed by 4 bases and the J gene end by 7 bases; junction bases not matched to a gene: 12. For the CDR3, the DNA is TGTGCCAGCAGCCTTGATCGGGACAGGGGGTCGCAACAGCCCCAGCATTTT. This codes for CASSLDRDRGSQQPQHF.

V usage is TRBV28 and J usage is TRBJ1-2; D gene ambiguous. Germline V gene lookup returns CDR1 MDHEN and CDR2 SYDVKM. The CDR3 is made up of 13 amino acids. The V end was cut by 5 bases, the J end by 5 bases, with 12 bases between. This CDR3 is CASSPRPGYGYTF. DNA of the CDR3: TGTGCCAGCAGTCCCCGGCCGGGGTATGGCTACACCTTC.

V gene TRBV7-3 combines with J gene TRBJ1-3; 9 nucleotides agree with TRBD1. In germline, CDR1 is SGHTA, CDR2 FQGTGA. The CDR3 has 22 residues. Unmatched junction bases numbered 24, after V lost 6 bases and J lost 0 bases. The chain's CDR3 is CASSSTGGGSGDHSSSGNTIYF. The CDR3 bases are TGTGCCAGCAGTTCTACAGGGGGCGGGAGCGGGGATCATTCCTCCTCTGGAAACACCATATATTTT.

V and J are TRBV29-1 and TRBJ2-3, with 7 positions matching TRBD2. Germline CDR1 and CDR2: SQVTM and ANQGSEA. The CDR3 extends over 16 amino acids. V shed 6 bases and J 0 bases; nucleotides not matched to a gene: 12. CDR3 region: CSVHSRGVSSTDTQYF. The CDR3 region has the DNA TGCAGCGTCCATTCACGGGGGGTTTCTAGCACAGATACGCAGTATTTT.

The chain employs TRBV3-1 (or the pseudogene TRBV3-2) and TRBJ1-1; D is unresolved. CDR1 is LGHDT, CDR2 YNNKEL, per germline (reference sequence). The CDR3 spans 16 residues. V was clipped by 5 bases and J by 3 bases, with 19 bases between them. As DNA, the CDR3 is TGTGCCAGCAGCTTTAATACCGGACGGAGGCACACTGAAGCTTTCTTT. It encodes CASSFNTGRRHTEAFF.

The genes are TRBV3-1 (or the pseudogene TRBV3-2) and TRBJ2-5, with 12 bases matching TRBD2. The CDR3 loop spans 20 amino acids. The V segment lost 0 bases and the J segment 5 bases; nucleotides outside the gene matches: 16. Germline lookup yields CDR1 LGHDT and CDR2 YNNKEL (reference sequence). CDR3 in DNA: TGTGCCAGCAGCCAAGATCCGACTAGCGGGGGAACCAGGGCCGTTGAGACCCAGTACTTC. Protein: CASSQDPTSGGTRAVETQYF.

The chain combines TRBV19 with TRBJ2-7; the match to TRBD1 covers 7 bases. CDR3 length: 14 amino acids. Unmatched junction bases numbered 8, after V lost 5 bases and J lost 4 bases. Germline lookup yields CDR1 LNHDA and CDR2 SQIVND (reference sequence). For the CDR3, the DNA is TGTGCCAGTAGTCTAACAGGGGTCAGTTACGAGCAGTACTTC. It is translated as CASSLTGVSYEQYF.

The V gene is TRBV7-6, the J gene TRBJ2-7; D perhaps matches TRBD1 (6 bases). V was shortened by 5 bases and J by 5 bases, with 13 bases between the two germline ends. CDR1 and CDR2 (germline): SGHVS, FNYEAQ. CDR3 length: 13 residues. In DNA, the CDR3 is TGTGCCAGCAGCCTGTCCAACAGGGACGAGCAGTACTTC. Amino acids: CASSLSNRDEQYF.

V usage is TRBV7-2 and J usage is TRBJ2-7; 14 bases agree with TRBD2. Germline assignment: CDR1 SGHTA and CDR2 FQGNSA. CDR3 size: 14 residues. Losses at the gene ends were 6 bases for V and 5 bases for J; bases not matched to a gene: 3. CDR3 in DNA: TGTGCCAGCAGTCAGGGACTAGCGGGGGACGAGCAGTACTTC. This codes for CASSQGLAGDEQYF.

The chain joins TRBV11-3 to TRBJ1-1; TRBD1 matches at 12 bases. J was trimmed by 1 base and V by 5 bases; bases with no gene match: 5. Per the germline V gene, CDR1 is SGHNT and CDR2 is YENEEA. The CDR3 spans 16 residues. The CDR3: CASSPGTGGQNTEAFF. In nucleotides, the CDR3 is TGTGCCAGCAGCCCCGGGACAGGGGGCCAGAACACTGAAGCTTTCTTT.

The chain carries TRBV15 and TRBJ2-5; D remains ambiguous. CDR1 is LNHNV and CDR2 is YYDKDF in the germline V gene (reference sequence). V was shortened by 0 bases and J by 2 bases, with 4 bases between the two germline ends. The CDR3 length is 13 residues. CDR3 coding DNA: TGTGCCACCAGCAGAGATCTTCAAGAGACCCAGTACTTC. Amino acid sequence: CATSRDLQETQYF.

This chain joins TRBV5-4 and TRBJ1-5; TRBD1 matches 12 bases. The germline V gene has CDR1 SGHNT and CDR2 YYREEE (reference sequence). The ends lost 4 bases at V and 0 bases at J; junction bases unmatched: 14. This CDR3 comprises 20 residues. The chain's CDR3 is CASSHPPGTGGSYSNQPQHF. CDR3 nucleotide sequence: TGTGCCAGCAGCCATCCACCCGGGACAGGGGGCTCATATAGCAATCAGCCCCAGCATTTT.

V usage is TRBV2 and J usage is TRBJ2-2; D is perhaps TRBD2 (6 bases). Germline loops: CDR1 SNHLY, CDR2 FYNNEI. V was shortened by 2 bases and J by 2 bases, with 15 bases between the two germline ends. There are 17 residues in the CDR3. The CDR3 DNA reads as TGTGCCAGCAGTGAAATCGCGGGACGGAGAAACACCGGGGAGCTGTTTTTT. As protein: CASSEIAGRRNTGELFF.

The genes are TRBV19 and TRBJ2-1; 8 bases map to TRBD2. The J segment lost 2 bases and the V segment lost 5 bases, leaving 17 bases of the junction unmatched. Germline CDR1 and CDR2: LNHDA and SQIVND (reference sequence). The CDR3 sequence is 19 residues long. CDR3 sequence (DNA): TGTGCCAGTAGTGCCCGCTTGATTCGGAGCGGGGGAACCTACAATGAGCAGTTCTTC. Its translation is CASSARLIRSGGTYNEQFF.

The genes are TRBV28 and TRBJ2-3; TRBD2 matches 7 bases. Germline V lookup: CDR1 MDHEN, CDR2 SYDVKM. With V trimmed by 7 bases and J by 5 bases, 6 bases remained unmatched. This CDR3 has 13 amino acids. CDR3 coding DNA: TGTGCCAGCACTTCACAGCGGGGAGATACGCAGTATTTT. Translation gives CASTSQRGDTQYF. The complete variable domain, with remaining parts taken from reference TRBV28 and TRBJ2-3, reads DVKVTQSSRYLVKRTGEKVFLECVQDMDHENMFWYRQDPGLGLRLIYFSYDVKMKEKGDIPEGYSVSREKKERFSLILESASTNQTSMYLCASTSQRGDTQYFGPGTRLTVL.

The rearrangement links TRBV19 to TRBJ2-3; 8 positions agree with TRBD2. The CDR3 runs 13 residues. CDR1 and CDR2 from the germline V gene are LNHDA and SQIVND (reference sequence). Trimming cost V 6 bases and J 5 bases; bases outside gene matches: 4. The CDR3 loop reads CASSGGAIDTQYF. CDR3 coding DNA: TGTGCCAGTAGCGGGGGGGCGATAGATACGCAGTATTTT.

The chain has TRBV5-8 and TRBJ2-1, with 10 bases matching TRBD1. With V trimmed by 2 bases and J by 7 bases, 6 bases remained unmatched. Germline assignment: CDR1 SGHTS and CDR2 YDEGEE. The CDR3 is 15 residues long. The DNA of the CDR3 is TGTGCCAGCAGCTTCCGGACAGGGGGACGGAATGAGCAGTTCTTC. Translated: CASSFRTGGRNEQFF. The full variable domain, with the rest looked up from reference TRBV5-8 and TRBJ2-1, is EAGVTQSPTHLIKTRGQQATLRCSPISGHTSVYWYQQALGLGLQFLLWYDEGEERNRGNFPPRFSGRQFPNYSSELNVNALELEDSALYLCASSFRTGGRNEQFFGPGTRLTVL.

This chain links TRBV29-1 with TRBJ1-1; no clear D gene. CDR3 length: 11 amino acids. V was cut by 4 bases and J by 0 bases, with 3 bases left in between. CDR1 and CDR2 (germline): SQVTM, ANQGSEA. The CDR3 nucleotides read TGCAGCGTTGTATTGAACACTGAAGCTTTCTTT. This encodes CSVVLNTEAFF.

The V gene is TRBV27, the J gene TRBJ1-2; TRBD1 is a possible D gene (5 bases). Per germline, CDR1 MNHEY and CDR2 SMNVEV (reference sequence). The CDR3 contains 15 residues. Trimming cost V 7 bases and J 6 bases, with 21 bases left between them. CDR3 sequence reads: CASNPTRQPNNGYTF. CDR3 DNA: TGTGCCAGCAACCCCACCCGACAGCCAAATAATGGCTACACCTTC.

This chain joins TRBV5-8 and TRBJ1-1; the D gene is possibly TRBD1 (5 bases). Germline CDR1 SGHTS, CDR2 YDEGEE. There are 12 residues in the CDR3. Between the trimmed V and J ends, which lost 3 bases and 11 bases, there was a span of 14 bases. In DNA, the CDR3 is TGTGCCAGCAGCTGGAGGGGTCGTGGGGCTTTCTTT. Translated, it gives CASSWRGRGAFF.

The chain uses TRBV4-2 and TRBJ2-3; 7 positions match TRBD2. Germline trimming cut 1 base from V and 4 bases from J; bases unmatched to any gene: 8. This CDR3 has 16 residues. Per germline, CDR1 LGHNA and CDR2 YNFKEQ. CDR3 in amino acids: CASSQARGEGADTQYF. The CDR3 nucleotides read TGTGCCAGCAGCCAAGCCCGGGGGGAGGGTGCAGATACGCAGTATTTT.